Listed below are T cell receptor beta chains from one sample, sequenced in a study of T-cell reconstitution after alpha-beta-depleted transplantation in children. TCRdb fed the PCR reads into MiXCR, producing one record per CDR3 protein. Counted here are about 98,000 distinct CDR3 sequences, approximately 5.4% occurring once; the ten biggest clones make up about 6.1%. Sequencing used PBMCs, mostly from graft donor cells, obtained 60 days after TCRalphabeta/CD19-depleted stem cell transplant. These receptors were obtained from a female patient between 2 and 15 years old who had a stem cell transplant for Fanconi anemia, so the T cells may come from the graft donor. Each CDR3 is given with its conserved first and last residue. D genes are given only for firm matches. Size tells how often a clone was seen (once, few, many) or the class of an expanded clone, and some rows leave it out.

v_gene	d_gene	abundance	j_gene	CDR3nt	CDR3aa
TRBV29-1	.	many	TRBJ1-2	TGCAGCGCTAAACAGGGTTACCCTGACTATGGCTACACCTTC	CSAKQGYPDYGYTF
TRBV7-2	.	.	TRBJ1-3	TGTGCCAGCAGCTTAGTGATCGGAGGAAACACCATATATTTT	CASSLVIGGNTIYF
TRBV12-3/TRBV12-4	TRBD2	many	TRBJ2-7	TGTGCCAGCAGTCCGAACAGCGGGGGGACCTACGAGCAGTACTTC	CASSPNSGGTYEQYF
TRBV4-1	.	many	TRBJ2-7	TGCGCCAGCAGCCAAGTAGGAGGGGGGCTTTACGAGCAGTACTTC	CASSQVGGGLYEQYF
TRBV5-1	TRBD1	.	TRBJ2-6	TGCGCCAGCAGCTTGCAACAGGGGTGGGGCTCTGGGGCCAACGTCCTGACTTTC	CASSLQQGWGSGANVLTF
TRBV7-2	TRBD2	many	TRBJ2-1	TGTGCCAGCAGCTTAGTCGGGGGGGCTTACAATGAGCAGTTCTTC	CASSLVGGAYNEQFF
TRBV11-1	TRBD2	few	TRBJ2-5	TGTGCCAGCAGCTTACCGAGAAGACTAAGCGGGGTTCAAGAGACCCAGTACTTC	CASSLPRRLSGVQETQYF
TRBV18	TRBD2	.	TRBJ2-1	TGTGCCAGCTCACCAAGTCGGGTTACTAGCGGGGCCGGTTTACAGTTCTTC	CASSPSRVTSGAGLQFF
TRBV3-1	.	many	TRBJ2-7	TGTGCCAGCGGAGGCTTCTACGAGCAGTACTTC	CASGGFYEQYF
TRBV2	TRBD2	many	TRBJ2-1	TGTGCCAGCAGTGAGATAGCGGGTAATTTGAATGAGCAGTTCTTC	CASSEIAGNLNEQFF
TRBV20-1	.	many	TRBJ2-1	TGCAGTGCCCTCCCAAATTCCCTCAACGAGCAGTTCTTC	CSALPNSLNEQFF
TRBV20-1	TRBD2	many	TRBJ2-7	TGCAGTGCTAGCGGGGGGGCCGAAGGCTACGAGCAGTACTTC	CSASGGAEGYEQYF
TRBV29-1	.	many	TRBJ1-2	TGCAGCGTTGAGACAGAATTCGACTATGGCTACACCTTC	CSVETEFDYGYTF
TRBV12-3/TRBV12-4	TRBD2	many	TRBJ2-4	TGTGCCAGCAGTTTCCAACTAGCGGGGGGCTCAGCCAAAAACATTCAGTACTTC	CASSFQLAGGSAKNIQYF
TRBV5-1	TRBD2	few	TRBJ2-1	TGCGCCAGCAGCTTGGGGTCGATACTAGCGGGAGGGCCAAGGGCCTACAATGAGCAGTTCTTC	CASSLGSILAGGPRAYNEQFF
TRBV28	TRBD1	many	TRBJ1-4	TGTGCCAGCAGTCCACCGGGACAGGGTAATGAAAAACTGTTTTTT	CASSPPGQGNEKLFF